This T cell receptor (beta chain) is from a study of blood T cell repertoires in COVID-19. For the study at large: Samples representing acute and convalescent COVID-19 were sourced from the United States, Italy and Spain. Sources were T cells, B-cell-depleted T cells, or PBMCs; the material itself was cDNA or gDNA.

The germline V gene has CDR1 SGHVS and CDR2 FQNEAQ. The germline V and J ends were trimmed by 1 base and 0 bases, with 10 bases remaining between them. This CDR3 contains 17 residues. In the original processing: Nucleated cell counts were estimated from reference gene primer amplification. Some clones are missing from TCRdb's copy, which holds only in-frame ones; the method was immunoSEQ multiplex PCR. The DNA gave D and trimming, while V, J and clone size come from that table. The sample includes about 180,000 clones, 84% seen only once; the top ten take approximately 7.1%. This sequence joins TRBV7-8 and TRBJ2-6; D is ambiguous. What was sequenced was peripheral blood. This clonotype was sampled from a human donor in a cohort sampled during active COVID-19. The CDR3 protein is CASSLGRWSSGANVLTF. The CDR3 region has the DNA TGTGCCAGCAGCTTAGGTCGTTGGAGCTCTGGGGCCAACGTCCTGACTTTC.